This TCR beta chain was sequenced during a study of Graves' ophthalmopathy and Graves' hyperthyroidism (dated by TCRdb to the late 2010s). For context, the study as a whole: Peripheral blood was collected before any treatment was given, at the time of initial diagnosis. In total, over 130 blood samples were TCR-sequenced: around 42 ophthalmopathy, some 75 hyperthyroidism and roughly 17 hyperthyroidism-to-ophthalmopathy patients. After sampling, hyperthyroidism patients received methimazole starting at 30 mg daily, and ophthalmopathy patients received high-dose intravenous methylprednisolone. An independent validation cohort was composed of 18 hyperthyroidism patients and 17 patients who later progressed from hyperthyroidism to ophthalmopathy. In roughly 6 hyperthyroidism patients, T-cell repertoires of thyroid tissue and blood were compared. The study used signatures of the TCR beta repertoire to tell Graves' ophthalmopathy apart from Graves' hyperthyroidism and to predict which patients would progress to ophthalmopathy. A discovery set of 100 patients (roughly 43 ophthalmopathy, 57 stable hyperthyroidism) was enrolled to explore V-J signatures distinguishing ophthalmopathy from hyperthyroidism.

The study at large found these results: The 13-signature model separated ophthalmopathy from stable hyperthyroidism with approximately 85% sensitivity and approximately 83% specificity in cross-validation, and 80%/75% in the test set. Among expanded thyroid clonotypes with frequency above 0.001, most also showed up in blood, which suggests that blood repertoires may reflect the thyroid immune response. No statistical method was used to set the sample size in advance, and the investigators knew which group each participant was assigned to. In validation, the model predicted ophthalmopathy progression with about 64% sensitivity and about 77% specificity; 12 predicted patients were CT-confirmed with GO in a median of roughly 6.8 months.

The ophthalmopathy patients had moderately to severely active disease, with a Clinical Activity Score of 3 or higher, a NOSPECS grade of 4 or higher, and a disease duration of less than 3 months. Patients were excluded if they had other autoimmune diseases, uncontrolled infections, pregnancy or lactation. Clinical symptoms, serum thyroxine, TRAb, thyroid ultrasound and orbital computed tomography formed the basis of the diagnosis. Ficoll-Paque density gradient centrifugation was used to isolate PBMCs from about 10 ml of fresh peripheral blood. Trizol reagent was used to extract the total RNA, and its quality was then checked on an Agilent 2100 Bioanalyzer. This clonotype was counted many times. Its binding antigen is unknown. Base quality data are lacking; no much larger clone is found one base away. For repertoire sequencing, the TCR beta CDR3 regions were amplified from RNA transcripts. The first round of RT-PCR was done with HTBI primers and the Qiagen OneStep RT-PCR kit, and was followed by a second round of multiplex PCR, then size selection and purification. Libraries were sequenced on an Illumina HiSeq2000 using paired-end 100 bp reads. The authors' pipeline ran thus. SOAPnuke was used to process the reads, removing any read that contained adapters or uncalled bases, had a mean Phred below 15, or lacked an exact match to the constant primer or identifier. High-quality paired reads were merged with COPE v1.2.5. Each unique nucleotide sequence was treated as a clonotype, and MiTCR v1.1 was used to align the clonotypes to the IMGT TRB V, D and J references. Analysis was restricted to V-J combinations with a frequency above 0.0001, which covered 99% to 99.2% of repertoires. For each V-J combination, a TCR clonal expansion and chaos score was defined as F50 clonal expansion divided by the chaos observed in the TCRdist matrix. Welch's t-statistics and random forest were used to reduce the features to about twelve V-J combinations, which were then used as input to a naive Bayes classifier. The similarity between thyroid and blood repertoires was quantified using the Morisita-Horn index. In-frame beta chains were kept once TCRdb had trimmed the public reads at Q25 with fastp and called clones with MiXCR. Every CDR3 protein is listed once, alongside the most common genes and DNA of its rows. For this entry, the V and J calls and clone size follow TCRdb and not the study's own pipeline. This sample comprises hundreds of thousands of distinct CDR3 sequences, roughly two fifths of them detected only once. More than 3% of the sample comes from the top ten.

Reading from cysteine to phenylalanine, the CDR3 counts 14 amino acids. Only CDR3 DNA remains: 42 bases, in frame from the first base. Trimming removed 5 bases from V and 7 bases from J, leaving 20 bases between the germline ends. CDR1 DFQATT and CDR2 SNEGSKA are derived from the germline V gene (reference sequence). Sequencing used peripheral blood. This TCR derives from an adult man with Graves' ophthalmopathy. The chain joins TRBV20-1 to TRBJ2-5, and TRBD2 may be the D gene, going by 6 matching bases. The CDR3 reads CSADWEVVGGTQYF. The DNA reads TGCAGTGCTGACTGGGAGGTCGTCGGGGGGACCCAGTACTTC.